This entry lists 3 T cell receptor beta chains sequenced from one sample in a study of blood T cell repertoires in COVID-19. TCRdb keeps only in-frame clones here, not all; method: immunoSEQ multiplex PCR. The sample shows roughly 190,000 clones, over 75% of them seen only once. What was sequenced was PBMCs or T cells enriched from blood (not recorded which). These receptors all come from a woman under 30 who had recovered from COVID-19.

The chain couples TRBV19 to TRBJ1-1; weak D call: TRBD1 (5 bases). V lost 6 bases, J lost 3 bases, and 11 bases lay in between. The CDR3 is 13 amino acids. CDR1 is LNHDA and CDR2 is SQIVND in the germline V gene (reference sequence). The CDR3 spells CASSPDSDTEAFF. CDR3 bases: TGTGCCAGTAGCCCCGACAGTGACACTGAAGCTTTCTTT.

The chain recombines TRBV19 with TRBJ2-7; maybe TRBD2 (6 bases). CDR3 length: 14 residues. Per germline, CDR1 LNHDA and CDR2 SQIVND (reference sequence). Trimming stripped 1 base from V and 4 bases from J, with 11 bases between. This chain's CDR3 is CASSIGGGAYEQYF. The CDR3 coding sequence is TGTGCCAGTAGTATAGGCGGCGGGGCTTACGAGCAGTACTTC.

In its sample, this clone was seen once. The same CDR3 also results from other DNA sequences found in this sample. The DNA for the CDR3 is TGTGCCATCAGTGAAGGGACAGGGTCCTACGAGCAGTACTTC. Amino acids: CAISEGTGSYEQYF. The rearrangement joins TRBV10-3 to TRBJ2-7, with 9 bases identical to TRBD1. This CDR3 comprises 14 residues. In germline, CDR1 is ENHRY, CDR2 SYGVKD. V was pared by 3 bases and J by 1 base, with 1 base of the junction left unmatched.